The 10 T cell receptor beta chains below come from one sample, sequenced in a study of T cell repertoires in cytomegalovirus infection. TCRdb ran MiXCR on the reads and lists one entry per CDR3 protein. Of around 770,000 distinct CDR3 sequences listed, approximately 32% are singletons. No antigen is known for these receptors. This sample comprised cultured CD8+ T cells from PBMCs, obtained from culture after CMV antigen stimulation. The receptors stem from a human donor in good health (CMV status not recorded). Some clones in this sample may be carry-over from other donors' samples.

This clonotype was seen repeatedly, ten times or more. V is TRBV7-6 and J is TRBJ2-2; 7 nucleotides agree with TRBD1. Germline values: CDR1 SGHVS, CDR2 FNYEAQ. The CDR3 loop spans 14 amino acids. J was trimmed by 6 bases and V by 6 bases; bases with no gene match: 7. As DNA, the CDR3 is TGTGCCAGCAGAACCGAGACAGGGTCCGGGGAGCTGTTTTTT. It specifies CASRTETGSGELFF. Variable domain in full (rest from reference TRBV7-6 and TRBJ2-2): GAGVSQSPRYKVTKRGQDVALRCDPISGHVSLYWYRQALGQGPEFLTYFNYEAQQDKSGLPNDRFSAERPEGSISTLTIQRTEQRDSAMYRCASRTETGSGELFFGEGSRLTVL.

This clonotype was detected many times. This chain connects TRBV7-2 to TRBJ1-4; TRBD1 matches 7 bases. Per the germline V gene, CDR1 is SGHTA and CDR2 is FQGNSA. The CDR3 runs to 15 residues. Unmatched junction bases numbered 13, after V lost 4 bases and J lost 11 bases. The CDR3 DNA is TGTGCCAGCAGCTCTAGGACAGGTTTAATGAGCAAACTGTTTTTT. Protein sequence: CASSSRTGLMSKLFF.

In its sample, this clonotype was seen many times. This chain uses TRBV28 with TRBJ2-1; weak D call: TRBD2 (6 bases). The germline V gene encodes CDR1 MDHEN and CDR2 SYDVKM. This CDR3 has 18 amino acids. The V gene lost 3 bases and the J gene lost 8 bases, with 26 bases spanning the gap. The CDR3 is CASSFAQGTGAGGDEQFF. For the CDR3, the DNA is TGTGCCAGCAGTTTTGCCCAAGGGACCGGGGCCGGAGGGGATGAGCAGTTCTTC.

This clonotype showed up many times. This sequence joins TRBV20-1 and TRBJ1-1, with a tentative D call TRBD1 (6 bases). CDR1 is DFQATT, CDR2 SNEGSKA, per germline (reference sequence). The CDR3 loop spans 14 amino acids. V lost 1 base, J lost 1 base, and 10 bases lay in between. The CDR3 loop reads CSARAGAKNTEAFF. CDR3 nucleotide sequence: TGCAGTGCTAGAGCAGGGGCCAAGAACACTGAAGCTTTCTTT.

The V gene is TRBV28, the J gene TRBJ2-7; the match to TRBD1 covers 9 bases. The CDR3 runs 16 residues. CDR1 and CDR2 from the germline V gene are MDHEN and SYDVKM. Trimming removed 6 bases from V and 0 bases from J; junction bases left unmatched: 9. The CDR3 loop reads CASSSTGTGFSYEQYV. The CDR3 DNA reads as TGTGCCAGCAGCTCCACCGGGACAGGGTTCTCCTACGAGCAGTACGTC.

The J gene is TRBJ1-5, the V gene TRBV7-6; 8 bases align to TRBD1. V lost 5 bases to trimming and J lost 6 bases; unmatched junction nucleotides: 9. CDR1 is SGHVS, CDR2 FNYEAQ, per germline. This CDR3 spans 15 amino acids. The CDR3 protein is CASSPTDRDGQPQHF. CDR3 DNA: TGTGCCAGCAGCCCTACGGACAGGGACGGTCAGCCCCAGCATTTT.

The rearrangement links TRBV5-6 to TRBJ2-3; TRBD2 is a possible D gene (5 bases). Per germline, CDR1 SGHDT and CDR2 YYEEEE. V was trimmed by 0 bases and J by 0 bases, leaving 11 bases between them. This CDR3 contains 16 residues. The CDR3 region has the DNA TGTGCCAGCAGCTTGGGACTACCCTTTAGCACAGATACGCAGTATTTT. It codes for CASSLGLPFSTDTQYF.

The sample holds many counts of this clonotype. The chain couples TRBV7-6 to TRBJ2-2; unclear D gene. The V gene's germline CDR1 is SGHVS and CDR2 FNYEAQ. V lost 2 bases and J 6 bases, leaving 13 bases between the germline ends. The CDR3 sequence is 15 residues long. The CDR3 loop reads CASSLLGGMPGELFF. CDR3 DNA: TGTGCCAGCAGCTTATTAGGTGGGATGCCCGGGGAGCTGTTTTTT.

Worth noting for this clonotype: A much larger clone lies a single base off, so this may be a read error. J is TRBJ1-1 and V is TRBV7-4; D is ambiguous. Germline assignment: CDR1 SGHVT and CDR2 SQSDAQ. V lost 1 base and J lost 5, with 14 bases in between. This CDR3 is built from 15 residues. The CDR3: CASSLEKKDSTEAFF. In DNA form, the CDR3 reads TGTGCCAGCAGCTTAGAAAAAAAGGATTCTACTGAAGCTTTCTTT. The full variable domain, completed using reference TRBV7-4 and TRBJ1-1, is GAGVSQSPRYKVAKRGRDVALRCDSISGHVTLYWYRQTLGQGSEVLTYSQSDAQRDKSGRPSGRFSAERPERSVSTLKIQRTEQGDSAVYLCASSLEKKDSTEAFFGQGTRLTVV.

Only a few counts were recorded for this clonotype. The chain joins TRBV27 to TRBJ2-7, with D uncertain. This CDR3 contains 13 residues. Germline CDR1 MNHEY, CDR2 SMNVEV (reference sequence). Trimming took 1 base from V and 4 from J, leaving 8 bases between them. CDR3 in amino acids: CASSLLGGYEQYV. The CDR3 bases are TGTGCCAGCAGTTTATTGGGCGGTTACGAGCAGTACGTC.